Sequencing of this T cell receptor (beta chain) was carried out in a study of blood T cell repertoires in COVID-19. On the study more broadly: The samples span acute and convalescent COVID-19 from the United States, Italy and Spain. PBMCs, B-cell-depleted T cells, or T cells provided the cDNA or gDNA that made up the material.

In the original processing: Estimates of nucleated cell counts were drawn from the amplification of reference gene primers. Libraries were prepared by immunoSEQ multiplex PCR; TCRdb keeps only in-frame clonotypes and omits some of them. V, J and clone size reflect that table, while D and trimming were determined from the DNA. Among about 130,000 clones listed, 88% were seen once. Germline V gene lookup returns CDR1 MNHEY and CDR2 SMNVEV (reference sequence). J gave up 0 bases and V 4 bases, and 4 bases lay outside the gene matches. There are 16 residues in the CDR3. This TCR came from an elderly woman with acute or convalescent COVID-19. The chain links TRBV27 to TRBJ2-2; 8 bases are a match to TRBD1. The source material was peripheral blood. The CDR3 DNA follows: TGTGCCAGCAGTTCCAGGACAGGGACGAACACCGGGGAGCTGTTTTTT. This encodes CASSSRTGTNTGELFF.